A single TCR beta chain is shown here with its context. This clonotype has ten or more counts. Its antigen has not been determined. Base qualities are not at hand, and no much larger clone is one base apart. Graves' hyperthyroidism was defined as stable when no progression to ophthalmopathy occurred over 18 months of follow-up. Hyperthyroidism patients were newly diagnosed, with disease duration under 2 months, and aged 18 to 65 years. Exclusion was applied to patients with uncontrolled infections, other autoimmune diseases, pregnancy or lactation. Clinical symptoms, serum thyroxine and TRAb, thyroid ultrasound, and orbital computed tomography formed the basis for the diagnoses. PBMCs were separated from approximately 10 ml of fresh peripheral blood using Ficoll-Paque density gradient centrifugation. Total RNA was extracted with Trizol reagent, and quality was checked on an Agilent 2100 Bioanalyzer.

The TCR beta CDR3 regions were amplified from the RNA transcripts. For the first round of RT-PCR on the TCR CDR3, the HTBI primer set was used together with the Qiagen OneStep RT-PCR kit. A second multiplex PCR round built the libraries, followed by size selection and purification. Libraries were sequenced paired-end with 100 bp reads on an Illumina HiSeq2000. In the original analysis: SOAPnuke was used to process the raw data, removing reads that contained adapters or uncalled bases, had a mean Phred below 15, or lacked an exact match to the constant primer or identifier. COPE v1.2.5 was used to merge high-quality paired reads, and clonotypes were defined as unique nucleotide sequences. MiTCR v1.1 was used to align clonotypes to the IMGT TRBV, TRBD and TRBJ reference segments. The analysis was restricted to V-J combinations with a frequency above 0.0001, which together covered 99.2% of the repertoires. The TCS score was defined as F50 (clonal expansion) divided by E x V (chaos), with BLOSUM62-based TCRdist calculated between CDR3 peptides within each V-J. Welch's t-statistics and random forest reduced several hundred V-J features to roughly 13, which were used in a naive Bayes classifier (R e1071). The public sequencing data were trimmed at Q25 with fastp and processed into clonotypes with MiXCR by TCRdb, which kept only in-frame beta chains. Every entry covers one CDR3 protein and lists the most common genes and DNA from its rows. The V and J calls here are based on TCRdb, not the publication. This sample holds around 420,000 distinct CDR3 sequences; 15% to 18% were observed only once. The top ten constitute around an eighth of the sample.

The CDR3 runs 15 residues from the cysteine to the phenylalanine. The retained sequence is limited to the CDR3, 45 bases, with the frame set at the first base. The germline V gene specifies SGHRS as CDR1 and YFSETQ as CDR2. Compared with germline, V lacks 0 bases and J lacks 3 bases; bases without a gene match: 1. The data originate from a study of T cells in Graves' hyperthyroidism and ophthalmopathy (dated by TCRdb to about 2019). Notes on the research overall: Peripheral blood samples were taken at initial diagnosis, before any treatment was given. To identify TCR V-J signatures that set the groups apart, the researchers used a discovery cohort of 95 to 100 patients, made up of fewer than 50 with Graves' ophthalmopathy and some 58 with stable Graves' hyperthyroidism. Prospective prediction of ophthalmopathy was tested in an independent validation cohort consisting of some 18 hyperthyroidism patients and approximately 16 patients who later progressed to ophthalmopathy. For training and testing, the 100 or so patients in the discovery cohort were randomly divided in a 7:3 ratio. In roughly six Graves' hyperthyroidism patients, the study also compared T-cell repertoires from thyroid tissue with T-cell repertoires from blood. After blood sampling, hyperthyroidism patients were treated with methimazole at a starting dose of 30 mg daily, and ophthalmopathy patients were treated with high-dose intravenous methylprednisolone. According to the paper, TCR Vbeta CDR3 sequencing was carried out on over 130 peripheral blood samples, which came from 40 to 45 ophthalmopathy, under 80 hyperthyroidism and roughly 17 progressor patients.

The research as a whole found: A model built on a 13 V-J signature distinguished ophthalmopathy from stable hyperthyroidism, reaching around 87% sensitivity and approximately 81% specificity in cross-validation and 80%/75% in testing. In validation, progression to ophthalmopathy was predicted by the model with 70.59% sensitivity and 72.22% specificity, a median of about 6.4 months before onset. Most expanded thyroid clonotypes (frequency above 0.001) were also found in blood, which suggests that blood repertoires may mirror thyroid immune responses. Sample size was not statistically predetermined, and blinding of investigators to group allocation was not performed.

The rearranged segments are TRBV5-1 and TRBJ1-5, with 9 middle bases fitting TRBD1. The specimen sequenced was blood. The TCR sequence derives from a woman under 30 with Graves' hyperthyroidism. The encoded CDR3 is CASSLGDRVNQPQHF. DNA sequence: TGCGCCAGCAGCTTGGGGGACAGGGTCAATCAGCCCCAGCATTTT.